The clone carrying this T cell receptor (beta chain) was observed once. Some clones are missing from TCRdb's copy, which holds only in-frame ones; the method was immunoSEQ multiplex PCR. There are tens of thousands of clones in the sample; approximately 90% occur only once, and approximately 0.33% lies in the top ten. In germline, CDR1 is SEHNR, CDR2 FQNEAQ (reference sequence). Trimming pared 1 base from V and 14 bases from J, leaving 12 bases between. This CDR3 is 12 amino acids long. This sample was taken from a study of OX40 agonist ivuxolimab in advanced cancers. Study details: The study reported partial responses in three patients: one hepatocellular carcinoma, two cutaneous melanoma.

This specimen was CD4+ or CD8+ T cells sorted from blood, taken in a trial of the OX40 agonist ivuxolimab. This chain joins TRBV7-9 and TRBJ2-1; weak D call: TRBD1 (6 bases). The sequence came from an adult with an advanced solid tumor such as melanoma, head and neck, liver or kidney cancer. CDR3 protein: CASSLEGQNKFF. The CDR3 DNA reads TGTGCCAGCAGCTTAGAAGGACAGAACAAGTTCTTC.